Following are 14 T cell receptor beta chains from one sample sequenced in a study of regulatory T cells in long-lasting Graves disease. Building the TCR beta libraries relied on iRepertoire HTBI primers, and CDR3 regions underwent Arm-PCR. From the multiplex PCR reads, TCRdb called clonotypes with MiXCR, one entry per CDR3 protein. The sample has 540,000 or so distinct CDR3 sequences; approximately 12% are singletons. Time point given: newly diagnosed GD, antithyroid drugs for less than 3 months. PBMCs were the source of the RNA used for TCR sequencing. A further study also used this sample, focusing on T cells in Graves' hyperthyroidism and ophthalmopathy.

The source was peripheral blood mononuclear cells (PBMCs), collected at new diagnosis, from a patient treated with antithyroid drugs. The receptors were sampled from a man aged 25-45 years with Graves disease.

The chain recombines TRBV20-1 with TRBJ1-1, with 7 nucleotides matching TRBD1. The V gene end was trimmed by 3 bases and the J gene end by 3 bases; junction bases not matched to a gene: 4. CDR1 is DFQATT and CDR2 is SNEGSKA in the germline V gene (reference sequence). This CDR3 is built from 13 residues. The CDR3 sequence: CSARDRKYTEAFF. CDR3 DNA: TGCAGTGCTAGGGACAGGAAGTACACTGAAGCTTTCTTT.

This clonotype was detected once. The rearrangement links TRBV6-9 to TRBJ1-1; D gene uncertain. Germline CDR1 reads MNHGY; CDR2 reads SVAAGI. The CDR3 consists of 13 residues. V was trimmed by 2 bases and J by 1 base, leaving 5 bases between them. The CDR3 DNA follows: TGTGCCAGCAGTTATCAGAAGAACACTGAAGCTTTCTTT. It codes for CASSYQKNTEAFF.

The chain employs TRBV14 and TRBJ2-5; 11 nucleotides align to TRBD2. This CDR3 region has 15 residues. V gave up 3 bases and J gave up 1 base; unmatched junction bases: 1. Germline V gene sequence: CDR1 SGHDN, CDR2 FVKESK. In nucleotides, the CDR3 is TGTGCCAGCAGCCACGGACTAGCGGGCCAAGAGACCCAGTACTTC. It is translated as CASSHGLAGQETQYF.

Ten or more counts support this clonotype. The chain joins TRBV7-2 to TRBJ2-2; the D gene could be TRBD1 or TRBD2 (6 bases each). Germline-derived CDR1 and CDR2 are SGHTA and FQGNSA. CDR3 length: 16 residues. Trimming removed 7 bases at V and 5 bases at J, with 20 bases between. In DNA, the CDR3 is TGTGCCAGCACCCCTCTTAGGGGGGCGGGAACCGGGGAGCTGTTTTTT. This translates into CASTPLRGAGTGELFF.

Many counts were recorded for this clonotype. The rearrangement links TRBV3-1 to TRBJ2-3; 11 nucleotides line up with TRBD2. V was clipped by 4 bases and J by 8 bases; unmatched bases: 5. The CDR3 has 14 amino acids. CDR1 LGHDT and CDR2 YNNKEL come from the germline V gene (reference sequence). The CDR3 bases are TGTGCCAGCAGCCTCCAGCTAGCGGGGGGTACGCAGTATTTT. Translated: CASSLQLAGGTQYF.

In this sample, this clonotype turned up many times. The rearrangement uses TRBV11-1 and TRBJ1-1; a weak D match, TRBD1 (5 bases). The germline gives CDR1 SGHAT, CDR2 FQDESV (reference sequence). V was pared by 4 bases and J by 4 bases, with 16 bases between. The CDR3 extends over 15 amino acids. The CDR3 coding sequence is TGTGCCAGCAGCTCGTCGAGGCCCGGGGGCACTGAAGCTTTCTTT. Protein: CASSSSRPGGTEAFF.

The V gene is TRBV19, the J gene TRBJ2-7, with 7 positions matching TRBD1. CDR1 is LNHDA and CDR2 is SQIVND in the germline V gene (reference sequence). This CDR3 is built from 12 residues. The CDR3, as DNA: TGTCCGCCGGGACAGAACCTCTACGAGCAGTACTTC. Its protein is CPPGQNLYEQYF. The variable domain in full, with the rest retrieved from reference TRBV19 and TRBJ2-7, is DGGITQSPKYLFRKEGQNVTLSCEQNLNHDAMYWYRQDPGQGLRLIYYSQIVNDFQKGDIAEGYSVSREKKESFPLTVTSAQKNPTAFYLCPPGQNLYEQYFGPGTRLTVT.

The J gene is TRBJ2-1, the V gene TRBV10-1; TRBD1 is a possible D gene (5 bases). The ends were cut back, 2 bases at V and 7 bases at J, with 9 bases in the middle. CDR1 is WNHNN, CDR2 SYGVQD, per germline (reference sequence). The CDR3 contains 13 residues. The CDR3 DNA is TGCGCCAGCAGTGAGGGACAAGTGAATGAGCAGTTCTTC. It codes for CASSEGQVNEQFF.

In this sample, this clonotype turned up a few times. This chain connects TRBV9 to TRBJ2-1; a possible D gene is TRBD2 (5 bases). This CDR3 contains 15 residues. V shed 0 bases and J shed 8 bases, with 15 bases lying between them. Germline V lookup: CDR1 SGDLS, CDR2 YYNGEE. DNA of the CDR3: TGTGCCAGCAGCGTAGAGGCTAGCCCCTTGGATGAGCAGTTCTTC. The encoded protein is CASSVEASPLDEQFF. Looking up the rest from reference TRBV9 and TRBJ2-1 gives the full variable domain: DSGVTQTPKHLITATGQRVTLRCSPRSGDLSVYWYQQSLDQGLQFLIQYYNGEERAKGNILERFSAQQFPDLHSELNLSSLELGDSALYFCASSVEASPLDEQFFGPGTRLTVL.

This clonotype has a handful of counts. CDR3 loop: CASSLGRRSGGLQETQYF. The DNA for the CDR3 is TGTGCCAGCAGCTTAGGGCGGCGGTCGGGAGGACTGCAAGAGACCCAGTACTTC. The rearrangement joins TRBV7-9 to TRBJ2-5; 7 nucleotides align to TRBD2. The CDR3 is 18 residues long. Trimming took 1 base from V and 2 from J; bases not matched to a gene: 13. Germline V CDR1 and CDR2: SEHNR, FQNEAQ (reference sequence).

The chain employs TRBV20-1 and TRBJ2-3; 10 bases agree with TRBD2. The CDR3 runs to 16 residues. From germline, CDR1 is DFQATT and CDR2 SNEGSKA (reference sequence). V lost 3 bases to trimming and J lost 6 bases; unmatched junction nucleotides: 12. In nucleotides, the CDR3 is TGCAGTGCTAGTCTTCCAGCGGGAGGGCCAAGGGATACGCAGTATTTT. This translates into CSASLPAGGPRDTQYF.

Note on this clonotype: This sequence may be a read error, since a much larger clone differs from it by one base. V gene TRBV27 combines with J gene TRBJ2-3; D ambiguous. Germline CDR1 MNHEY, CDR2 SMNVEV (reference sequence). V shed 2 bases and J shed 0 bases, with 9 bases lying between them. This CDR3 region has 15 residues. The CDR3 region has the DNA TGTGCCAGCAGTTTACCGGGTCCTAGCACAGATACGCAGTATTTT. Its protein product is CASSLPGPSTDTQYF.

Regarding this clonotype: Just one base apart from a much larger clone, this may be a read error. V is TRBV12-5 and J is TRBJ2-7; no firm D call. Trimming removed 1 base at V and 7 bases at J, with 26 bases between. CDR1 LGHNT and CDR2 FRNRAP come from the germline V gene. This CDR3 spans 18 amino acids. The CDR3 DNA reads as TGTGCTAGTGGTTTGGCCCTTTGGGTCACAAGCGCCTACAATGAGCAGTACTTC. As protein: CASGLALWVTSAYNEQYF.

This clonotype was seen ten or more times. The chain recombines TRBV20-1 with TRBJ1-5, with D perhaps TRBD1 (5 bases). Deletions cut 3 bases from V and 0 bases from J, with 9 bases between. Germline V CDR1 and CDR2: DFQATT, SNEGSKA (reference sequence). The CDR3 extends over 14 amino acids. CDR3 sequence reads: CSASGASSNQPQHF. The CDR3 coding sequence is TGCAGTGCTAGTGGGGCGTCTAGCAATCAGCCCCAGCATTTT.